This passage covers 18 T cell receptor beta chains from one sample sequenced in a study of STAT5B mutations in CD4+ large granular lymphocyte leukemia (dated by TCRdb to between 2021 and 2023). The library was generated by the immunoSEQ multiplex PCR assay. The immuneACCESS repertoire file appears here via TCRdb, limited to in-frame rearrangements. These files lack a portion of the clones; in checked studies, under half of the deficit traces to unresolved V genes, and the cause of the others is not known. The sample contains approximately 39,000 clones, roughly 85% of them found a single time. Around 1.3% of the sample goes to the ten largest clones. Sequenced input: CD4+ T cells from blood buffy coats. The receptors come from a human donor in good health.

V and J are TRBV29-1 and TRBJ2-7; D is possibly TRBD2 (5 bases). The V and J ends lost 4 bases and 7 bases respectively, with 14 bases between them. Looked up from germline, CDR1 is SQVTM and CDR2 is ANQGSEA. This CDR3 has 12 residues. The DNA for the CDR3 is TGCAGCGTTGTTCTCCAATCGGGGGAGCAGTACTTC. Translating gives CSVVLQSGEQYF.

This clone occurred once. CDR3 loop: CASSWGDYGYTF. The CDR3 DNA reads TGTGCCAGCAGTTGGGGGGACTATGGCTACACCTTC. The rearrangement links TRBV9 to TRBJ1-2; TRBD1 is a possible D gene (5 bases). Trimming took 5 bases from V and 3 from J, leaving 8 bases between them. The CDR3 has 12 residues. Germline loops: CDR1 SGDLS, CDR2 YYNGEE.

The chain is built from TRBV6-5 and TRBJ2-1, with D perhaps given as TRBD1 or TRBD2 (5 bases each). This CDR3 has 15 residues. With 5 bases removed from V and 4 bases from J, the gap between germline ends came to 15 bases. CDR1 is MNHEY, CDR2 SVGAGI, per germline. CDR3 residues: CASSKGPEGYNEQFF. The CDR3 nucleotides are TGTGCCAGCAGTAAGGGACCAGAGGGTTACAATGAGCAGTTCTTC.

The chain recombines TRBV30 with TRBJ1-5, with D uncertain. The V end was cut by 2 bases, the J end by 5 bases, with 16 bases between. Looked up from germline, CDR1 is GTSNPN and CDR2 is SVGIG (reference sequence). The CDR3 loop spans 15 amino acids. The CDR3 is CAWSPNTLVDQPQHF. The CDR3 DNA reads TGTGCCTGGAGTCCCAATACCTTAGTCGATCAGCCCCAGCATTTT.

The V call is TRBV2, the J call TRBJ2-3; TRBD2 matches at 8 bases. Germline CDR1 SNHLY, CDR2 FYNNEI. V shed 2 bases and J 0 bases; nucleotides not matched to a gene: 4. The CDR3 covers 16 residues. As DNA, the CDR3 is TGTGCCAGCAGTGAACCAGCGGGGGCGAGCACAGATACGCAGTATTTT. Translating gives CASSEPAGASTDTQYF. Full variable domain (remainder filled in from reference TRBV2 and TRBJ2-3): EPEVTQTPSHQVTQMGQEVILRCVPISNHLYFYWYRQILGQKVEFLVSFYNNEISEKSEIFDDQFSVERPDGSNFTLKIRSTKLEDSAMYFCASSEPAGASTDTQYFGPGTRLTVL.

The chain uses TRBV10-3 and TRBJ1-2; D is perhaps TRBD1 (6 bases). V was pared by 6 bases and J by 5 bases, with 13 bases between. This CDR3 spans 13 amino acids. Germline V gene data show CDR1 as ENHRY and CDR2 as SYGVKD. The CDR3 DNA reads TGTGCCATCAGCTACAGGGAAGGATATGGCTACACCTTC. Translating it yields CAISYREGYGYTF.

CDR3 DNA: TGTGCCAGCAGTCTCCGGGAAGGACACGAGCAGTACTTC. It translates to CASSLREGHEQYF. The chain uses TRBV6-6 and TRBJ2-7, with D tentatively TRBD2 (5 bases). Deletions cut 5 bases from V and 5 bases from J, with 13 bases between. The CDR3 extends over 13 amino acids. The germline CDR1 and CDR2 sequences are MNHNY and SVGAGI (reference sequence).

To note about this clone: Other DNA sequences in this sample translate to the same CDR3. CDR3 nucleotides: TGTGCCAGCAGCGTACAGGGTTCGTCCTACGAGCAGTACTTC. Its translation is CASSVQGSSYEQYF. The gene calls are TRBV9 and TRBJ2-7; D may be TRBD1 (5 bases). The ends were cut back, 1 base at V and 1 base at J, with 9 bases in the middle. Germline lookup yields CDR1 SGDLS and CDR2 YYNGEE. This CDR3 region has 14 residues.

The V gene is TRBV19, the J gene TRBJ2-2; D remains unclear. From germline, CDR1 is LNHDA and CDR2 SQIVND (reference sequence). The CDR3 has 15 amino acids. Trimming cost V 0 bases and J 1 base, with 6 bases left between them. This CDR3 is CASSIDQGNTGELFF. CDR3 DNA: TGTGCCAGTAGTATAGATCAAGGGAACACCGGGGAGCTGTTTTTT.

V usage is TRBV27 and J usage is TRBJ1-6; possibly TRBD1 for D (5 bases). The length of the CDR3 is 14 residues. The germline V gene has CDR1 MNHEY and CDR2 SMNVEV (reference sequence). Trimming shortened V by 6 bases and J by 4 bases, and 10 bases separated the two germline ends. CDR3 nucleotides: TGTGCCAGCAGCCGGGGGGGTTATAATTCACCCCTCCACTTT. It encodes CASSRGGYNSPLHF.

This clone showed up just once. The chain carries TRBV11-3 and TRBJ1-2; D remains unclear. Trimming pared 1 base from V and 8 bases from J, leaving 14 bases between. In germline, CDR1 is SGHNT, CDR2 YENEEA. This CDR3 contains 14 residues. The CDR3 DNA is TGTGCCAGCAGCTTAGGGGGTGATTCGGGAGGCTACACCTTC. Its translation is CASSLGGDSGGYTF.

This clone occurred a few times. CDR3 sequence: CSVGTDLGTQYF. Written as DNA, the CDR3 is TGCAGCGTTGGGACCGATCTTGGGACCCAGTACTTC. The genes are TRBV29-1 and TRBJ2-5, with unresolved D. The germline gives CDR1 SQVTM, CDR2 ANQGSEA. Trimming removed 4 bases from V and 7 bases from J, with 13 bases in between. The CDR3 extends over 12 amino acids.

CDR3 amino acids: CASSTRPVEQFF. The CDR3 nucleotides read TGTGCCAGCAGCACTCGACCGGTTGAGCAGTTCTTC. The chain joins TRBV7-2 to TRBJ2-1; D remains unclear. The CDR3 contains 12 residues. Germline V gene lookup returns CDR1 SGHTA and CDR2 FQGNSA. The V gene lost 5 bases and the J gene lost 9 bases, with 11 bases spanning the gap.

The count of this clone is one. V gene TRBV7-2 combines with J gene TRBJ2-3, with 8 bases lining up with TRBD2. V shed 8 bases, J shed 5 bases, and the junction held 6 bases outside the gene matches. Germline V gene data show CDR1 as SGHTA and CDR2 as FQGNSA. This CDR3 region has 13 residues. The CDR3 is CASATTSGDTQYF. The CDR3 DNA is TGTGCCAGCGCCACTACTAGCGGAGATACGCAGTATTTT. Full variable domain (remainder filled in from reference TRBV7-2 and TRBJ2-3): GAGVSQSPSNKVTEKGKDVELRCDPISGHTALYWYRQSLGQGLEFLIYFQGNSAPDKSGLPSDRFSAERTGGSVSTLTIQRTQQEDSAVYLCASATTSGDTQYFGPGTRLTVL.

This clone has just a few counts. This CDR3 reads CASSLPGYEQYF. The CDR3 region has the DNA TGTGCCAGCAGTTTGCCCGGATACGAGCAGTACTTC. This rearrangement joins TRBV28 to TRBJ2-7; D ambiguous. The CDR3 has 12 amino acids. Germline V lookup: CDR1 MDHEN, CDR2 SYDVKM. Trimming left V 3 bases short and J 4 bases short, with 7 bases between.

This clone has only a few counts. Here the CDR3 DNA reads TGTGCCAGCAGTCCACAGGGAGATTTTCAGCCCCAGCATTTT. It encodes CASSPQGDFQPQHF. J is TRBJ1-5 and V is TRBV27, with D possibly being TRBD1 (6 bases). The CDR3 loop spans 14 amino acids. From germline, CDR1 is MNHEY and CDR2 SMNVEV (reference sequence). V was shortened by 5 bases and J by 6 bases, with 14 bases between the two germline ends.

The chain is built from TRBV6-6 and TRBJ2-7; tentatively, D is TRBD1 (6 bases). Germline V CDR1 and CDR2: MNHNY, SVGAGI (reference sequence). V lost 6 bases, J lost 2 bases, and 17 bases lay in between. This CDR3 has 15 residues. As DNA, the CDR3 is TGTGCCAGCAGAACCGCAAGGGGGTCCCCCTACGAGCAGTACTTC. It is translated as CASRTARGSPYEQYF.

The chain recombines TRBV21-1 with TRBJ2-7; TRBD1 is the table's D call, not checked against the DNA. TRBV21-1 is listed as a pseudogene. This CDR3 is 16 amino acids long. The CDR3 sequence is CASSPQSRTGAYEQYF. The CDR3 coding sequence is TGTGCCAGCAGCCCTCAAAGCCGGACAGGGGCCTACGAGCAGTACTTC.